This TCR beta chain appears in the sequencing data of a study of early T cells in non-severe SARS-CoV-2 infection. Study in general: RNA in bulk from unsorted whole blood was sequenced, and chains were unpaired.

Study results and limitations: VDJdb matches were skewed toward anti-spike CD8 T cell responses.

This clonotype has at least ten counts. Its specificity is not known. The junction had 1 base not matched to a gene; V was cut back by 0 bases and J by 6 bases. In germline, CDR1 is MNHEY, CDR2 SMNVEV (reference sequence). This CDR3 has 15 amino acids. The protocol attached unique molecular identifiers to individual cDNA molecules. TCRdb analysed the 5' RACE reads with MiXCR anew, one entry per CDR3 protein. The sample includes tens of thousands of distinct CDR3 sequences, about 12% seen only once; the top ten take roughly 4.2%. Sequences were obtained from whole blood. This clonotype was sampled from an adult who was a healthcare worker with PCR-confirmed SARS-CoV-2 infection or an uninfected control (not recorded which). This chain connects TRBV27 to TRBJ1-4; 10 nucleotides match TRBD1. The CDR3 spells CASSLSGQGYEKLFF. CDR3 sequence (DNA): TGTGCCAGCAGTTTATCGGGACAGGGGTATGAAAAACTGTTTTTT.